The 5 T cell receptor beta chains below were found in one sample sequenced in a study of Ad26.COV2.S vaccination and SARS-CoV-2 variants. The treatment is: 15 to 20 received Ad26.COV2.S at low or high dose, single or two shots; five or six received placebo; per-sample allocation not given. The samples date from day 63 after the first vaccine or placebo injection. Measured with immunoSEQ multiplex PCR; TCRdb has only the in-frame clones, and not every one. The table has 300,000 to 350,000 clones, about nine tenths seen once. The input for sequencing was peripheral blood, taken in a trial of Ad26.COV2.S vaccine versus placebo. The receptors derive from a person aged 18-60 years who received the Ad26.COV2.S COVID-19 vaccine or a placebo.

The rearrangement joins TRBV3-1 (or the pseudogene TRBV3-2) to TRBJ1-2; 7 nucleotides align to TRBD1. CDR1 is LGHDT, CDR2 YNNKEL, per germline (reference sequence). The J segment lost 3 bases and the V segment lost 4 bases, leaving 2 bases of the junction unmatched. The length of the CDR3 is 13 residues. CDR3 residues: CASSPGQYYGYTF. The CDR3 DNA follows: TGTGCCAGCAGCCCGGGACAGTACTATGGCTACACCTTC.

The chain links TRBV18 to TRBJ1-2; D call uncertain. Trimming took 4 bases from V and 5 from J, leaving 17 bases between them. CDR3 length: 15 amino acids. The germline V gene has CDR1 KGHSH and CDR2 LQKENI. CDR3 DNA: TGTGCCAGCTCACTAACATTCCCGGACGCATATGGCTACACCTTC. This translates into CASSLTFPDAYGYTF.

This chain connects TRBV11-3 to TRBJ2-3; D is undetermined. Germline CDR1 SGHNT, CDR2 YENEEA. This CDR3 is 16 amino acids long. V was cut by 2 bases and J by 4 bases, with 16 bases left in between. The CDR3 spells CASSLPPQFGADTQYF. The CDR3 nucleotides are TGTGCCAGCAGCTTACCTCCCCAGTTCGGCGCAGATACGCAGTATTTT.

In its sample, this clone was seen once. The V gene is TRBV7-2, the J gene TRBJ1-2; 8 bases fit TRBD1. CDR1 is SGHTA, CDR2 FQGNSA, per germline. Trimming took 5 bases from V and 5 from J; bases not matched to a gene: 7. This CDR3 is built from 14 residues. The CDR3 DNA sequence: TGTGCCAGCAGCCAACTCGGACAGGGATATGGCTACACCTTC. This sequence encodes CASSQLGQGYGYTF.

This clone rates as medium-sized. The chain uses TRBV13 and TRBJ1-3; D unresolved. CDR1 is PRHDT, CDR2 FYEKMQ, per germline (reference sequence). This CDR3 region has 14 residues. Trimming left V 3 bases short and J 1 base short, with 7 bases between. The CDR3 sequence: CASSFWVSGNTIYF. The CDR3 bases are TGTGCCAGCAGCTTCTGGGTATCTGGAAACACCATATATTTT.